Listed here is a single T cell receptor (beta chain). The target antigen is unknown. This sample is drawn from a study of cytomegalovirus exposure and HLA in healthy donors. On the study more broadly: Unique TCR beta sequences numbering about 100 million came from around 180 million T cells in an earlier analysis.

This CDR3 region has 18 residues. Trimming cost V 0 bases and J 0 bases, with 15 bases left between them. CDR1 and CDR2 from the germline V gene are SGHKS and YYEKEE (reference sequence). PCR was performed using 60 Vbeta and 13 Jbeta primers. Measured with immunoSEQ multiplex PCR; TCRdb has only the in-frame clones, and not every one. The data show under 200,000 clones, less than 85% seen once. Study-wide findings and caveats: Investigators reported approximately 170 TCR beta chains as tied to cytomegalovirus. On later analysis, the bulk of CMV-associated TCR beta chains appeared to be HLA-restricted. Excluded: some indistinguishable V segments such as TRBV6-2 and TRBV6-3.

The receptor was isolated from a male donor in good health and CMV-seronegative. The chain links TRBV5-5 to TRBJ1-4; perhaps TRBD1 as D (5 bases). Sequencing was carried out using PBMCs. CDR3 sequence (DNA): TGTGCCAGCAGCTTGGAGAGGCGGGGGACTGCAACTAATGAAAAACTGTTTTTT. It encodes CASSLERRGTATNEKLFF.